A single sample gave rise to the 12 T cell receptor beta chains below, sequenced in a study of vaccination and CD4 T cells after COVID-19. Their antigens are not known. Treatment denoted: approximately 9-day PBMC culture with coronavirus spike peptide pools or control peptides (ViraFEST assay). Cultured CD4+ T cell DNA underwent sequencing with the Oncomine TCR Beta short-read assay. In TCRdb, the PCR reads were re-called with MiXCR into one record per CDR3 protein. The sample carries about 9,500 distinct CDR3 sequences, 65% to 70% recorded once. The specimen was CD4+ T cells from blood, cultured in vitro, collected before SARS-CoV-2 vaccination. The receptors originated from a human donor who had recovered from COVID-19.

This clonotype has more than one count but fewer than ten. The gene calls are TRBV27 and TRBJ2-5; 9 bases line up with TRBD2. Germline V gene lookup returns CDR1 MNHEY and CDR2 SMNVEV (reference sequence). The CDR3 runs 16 residues. The junction had 7 bases not matched to a gene; V was cut back by 0 bases and J by 5 bases. Here the CDR3 DNA reads TGTGCCAGCAGTTTATCGGGCGGGAGGGCGCGTGAGACCCAGTACTTC. Translation gives CASSLSGGRARETQYF.

This chain links TRBV27 with TRBJ2-5; D is unresolved. This CDR3 is built from 12 residues. CDR1 MNHEY and CDR2 SMNVEV come from the germline V gene (reference sequence). Trimming removed 6 bases at V and 4 bases at J, with 9 bases between. The CDR3 bases are TGTGCCAGCAGGCGAGGCGGAGAGACCCAGTACTTC. This codes for CASRRGGETQYF.

The CDR3 bases are TGTGCCACCAGCAGAGACATTGTACGCGAGCAGTACTTC. Protein product: CATSRDIVREQYF. The V and J genes are TRBV15 and TRBJ2-7; D ambiguous. The CDR3 runs 13 residues. V lost 0 bases and J 6 bases, leaving 9 bases between the germline ends. Germline loops: CDR1 LNHNV, CDR2 YYDKDF (reference sequence).

For the CDR3, the DNA is TGCAGTGCTAGGGGTGTAAAGGGACAGCCCCAGCATTTT. It specifies CSARGVKGQPQHF. The genes are TRBV20-1 and TRBJ1-5; D not certain. This CDR3 has 13 residues. Germline V gives CDR1 DFQATT, CDR2 SNEGSKA (reference sequence). V was cut by 3 bases and J by 7 bases, with 13 bases left in between.

V and J are TRBV6-1 and TRBJ1-4; 10 nucleotides line up with TRBD1. Germline CDR1 is MNHNS and CDR2 is SASEGT. The ends lost 1 base at V and 8 bases at J; junction bases unmatched: 7. This CDR3 has 16 amino acids. The CDR3 DNA reads as TGTGCCAGCAGTGAAGTTGATGGGACAGGGGAGGAAAAACTGTTTTTT. Its translation: CASSEVDGTGEEKLFF.

The chain joins TRBV19 to TRBJ2-2; 7 nucleotides line up with TRBD1. There are 13 residues in the CDR3. V trimming: 7 bases; J trimming: 5 bases; junction bases outside the gene matches: 4. Germline V gene lookup returns CDR1 LNHDA and CDR2 SQIVND (reference sequence). The CDR3, as DNA: TGTGCCAGTAAAGGCAGGGGGACCGGGGAGCTGTTTTTT. Encoded protein: CASKGRGTGELFF.

The CDR3 DNA sequence: TGCAGCGTTGAAGATCGGTGGAACACTGAAGCTTTCTTT. This codes for CSVEDRWNTEAFF. This rearrangement joins TRBV29-1 to TRBJ1-1; D call uncertain. Per germline, CDR1 SQVTM and CDR2 ANQGSEA. Trimming shortened V by 0 bases and J by 1 base, and 6 bases separated the two germline ends. The CDR3 consists of 13 residues.

Within the sample, this clonotype is large. The chain employs TRBV2 and TRBJ1-2, with D maybe TRBD1 (6 bases). Germline V gives CDR1 SNHLY, CDR2 FYNNEI. The CDR3 covers 14 residues. Trimming removed 7 bases at V and 4 bases at J, with 16 bases between. The CDR3 DNA reads TGTGCCAGCACAATGGACGGACAGAGCTATGGCTACACCTTC. It is translated as CASTMDGQSYGYTF.

The chain recombines TRBV19 with TRBJ1-5, with TRBD1 matching 8 bases. Losses at the gene ends were 4 bases for V and 0 bases for J; bases not matched to a gene: 5. The CDR3 totals 16 residues. CDR1 LNHDA and CDR2 SQIVND come from the germline V gene (reference sequence). This CDR3 reads CASSRKTGVSNQPQHF. CDR3 bases: TGTGCCAGTAGTAGGAAGACAGGGGTTAGCAATCAGCCCCAGCATTTT.

The V and J genes are TRBV6-2 or TRBV6-3 and TRBJ2-7; 7 bases fit TRBD1. The CDR3 loop spans 18 amino acids. With 0 bases clipped from V and 6 bases from J, the junction kept 17 bases outside the gene matches. Germline CDR1 reads MNHEY; CDR2 reads SVGEGT. CDR3 sequence reads: CASSYSRGGARASAEQYF. In DNA, the CDR3 is TGTGCCAGCAGTTACTCGCGAGGGGGCGCCAGGGCCTCCGCCGAGCAGTACTTC.

The chain joins TRBV6-5 to TRBJ1-2; 8 bases agree with TRBD1. The CDR3 is 16 residues long. J was trimmed by 5 bases and V by 2 bases; bases with no gene match: 10. Germline loops: CDR1 MNHEY, CDR2 SVGAGI. CDR3 amino acids: CASSYRSATGGYGYTF. CDR3 DNA sequence: TGTGCCAGCAGTTACCGATCCGCCACAGGGGGATATGGCTACACCTTC.

The chain links TRBV7-9 to TRBJ2-5, with 10 nucleotides matching TRBD2. CDR3 length: 14 amino acids. Trimming took 4 bases from V and 3 from J; bases not matched to a gene: 2. The germline V gene encodes CDR1 SEHNR and CDR2 FQNEAQ (reference sequence). The CDR3 DNA sequence: TGTGCCAGCAGCTGGACTAGCGGAAAAGAGACCCAGTACTTC. Encoded protein: CASSWTSGKETQYF.